What follows are 17 T cell receptor beta chains derived from one specimen sequenced in a study of control samples from healthy donors and cancer patients. Data came from immunoSEQ multiplex PCR; TCRdb stores just in-frame clones and leaves some out. The table records tens of thousands of clones, approximately 89% of them present only once. Sequencing input: PBMCs. These receptors were taken from a man aged 40-55 years with colorectal cancer.

The CDR3 DNA is TGTGCCAGCTCACCGGGTGAAACCGCTTCCTATAATTCACCCCTCCACTTT. Translated, it gives CASSPGETASYNSPLHF. The rearrangement uses TRBV18 and TRBJ1-6; D is ambiguous. V gave up 3 bases and J gave up 1 base, with 13 bases separating them. CDR1 and CDR2 (germline): KGHSH, LQKENI. The CDR3 totals 17 residues.

The V gene is TRBV10-1, the J gene TRBJ2-1; 9 positions agree with TRBD2. Looked up from germline, CDR1 is WNHNN and CDR2 is SYGVQD (reference sequence). CDR3 length equals 15 residues. The V gene end was trimmed by 7 bases and the J gene end by 4 bases; junction bases not matched to a gene: 8. CDR3 amino acids: CASTSGTSRYNEQFF. Written as DNA, the CDR3 is TGCGCCAGCACCTCCGGGACTAGCCGTTACAATGAGCAGTTCTTC.

The J gene is TRBJ2-7, the V gene TRBV13; TRBD1 might be the D (5 bases). The V and J ends lost 0 bases and 5 bases respectively, with 8 bases between them. The CDR3 is 13 amino acids. Germline-derived CDR1 and CDR2 are PRHDT and FYEKMQ (reference sequence). The CDR3 DNA follows: TGTGCCAGCAGCTTAGGCAGGGAACACGAGCAGTACTTC. Its protein product is CASSLGREHEQYF.

The rearrangement joins TRBV6-6 to TRBJ2-1; 7 nucleotides match TRBD2. The CDR3 covers 12 residues. Germline values: CDR1 MNHNY, CDR2 SVGAGI (reference sequence). V shed 6 bases and J 8 bases; nucleotides not matched to a gene: 4. CDR3 bases: TGTGCCAGCAGCCTAGCGGCCGATGAGCAGTTCTTC. Amino acid sequence: CASSLAADEQFF.

In this sample, this clone turned up a few times. The rearrangement joins TRBV12-3 or TRBV12-4 to TRBJ2-5; tentatively, D is TRBD1 or TRBD2 (6 bases each). This CDR3 comprises 13 residues. With 6 bases removed from V and 5 bases from J, the gap between germline ends came to 13 bases. In DNA form, the CDR3 reads TGTGCCAGCAGCCGAGGGGGGTGGGAGACCCAGTACTTC. The encoded protein is CASSRGGWETQYF.

This clone has only a few counts. The chain uses TRBV28 and TRBJ1-5; TRBD1 is a possible D gene (5 bases). Trimming took 6 bases from V and 7 from J, leaving 16 bases between them. Germline CDR1 and CDR2: MDHEN and SYDVKM. This CDR3 spans 14 amino acids. The CDR3 here is CASRGPGRGQPQHF. CDR3 DNA sequence: TGTGCCAGCAGGGGACCGGGACGTGGCCAGCCCCAGCATTTT.

The rearrangement uses TRBV3-1 (or the pseudogene TRBV3-2) and TRBJ1-2, with a possible D match to TRBD1 (5 bases). Germline assignment: CDR1 LGHDT and CDR2 YNNKEL (reference sequence). V was shortened by 3 bases and J by 7 bases, with 9 bases between the two germline ends. CDR3 length equals 12 residues. CDR3 in amino acids: CASSQQGRGYTF. The CDR3 nucleotides read TGTGCCAGCAGCCAGCAGGGACGTGGCTACACCTTC.

This clone has a single count. The V and J genes are TRBV12-5 and TRBJ2-7, with 8 bases fitting TRBD2. The CDR3 contains 15 residues. J lost 2 bases, V lost 6 bases, and 9 bases had no gene match. Germline V lookup: CDR1 LGHNT, CDR2 FRNRAP. This CDR3 reads CASGPTGGRAYEQYF. CDR3 nucleotides: TGTGCTAGTGGCCCTACGGGGGGGAGGGCCTACGAGCAGTACTTC. Complete variable domain (other parts from reference TRBV12-5 and TRBJ2-7): DARVTQTPRHKVTEMGQEVTMRCQPILGHNTVFWYRQTMMQGLELLAYFRNRAPLDDSGMPKDRFSAEMPDATLATLKIQPSEPRDSAVYFCASGPTGGRAYEQYFGPGTRLTVT.

The V and J genes are TRBV6-6 and TRBJ1-1; D is undetermined. CDR3 length: 13 amino acids. Germline CDR1 and CDR2: MNHNY and SVGAGI (reference sequence). V was cut by 6 bases and J by 1 base, with 9 bases left in between. In DNA, the CDR3 is TGTGCCAGCAGCCAGCAAAAGAACACTGAAGCTTTCTTT. The encoded protein is CASSQQKNTEAFF.

This clone was observed a handful of times. The chain joins TRBV24-1 to TRBJ2-6; 12 nucleotides align to TRBD1. CDR3 size: 19 residues. Germline CDR1 reads KGHDR; CDR2 reads SFDVKD. V was clipped by 3 bases and J by 3 bases; unmatched bases: 8. Here the CDR3 reads CATSDMWDRGLGGANVLTF. The CDR3 DNA reads TGTGCCACCAGTGATATGTGGGACAGGGGGCTCGGTGGGGCCAACGTCCTGACTTTC.

With respect to this clone: A read error may account for a junction end that differs from germline. The same CDR3 arises from other DNA sequences in this sample as well. V is TRBV7-7 and J is TRBJ2-1, with TRBD2 matching 9 bases. The CDR3 consists of 18 residues. Germline CDR1 reads SSHAT; CDR2 reads FNYEAQ (reference sequence). The DNA of the CDR3 is TGTGCTAGCAGCGAGGCTAGCGGGATAACAACCTCCTACAATGAGCAGTTCTTC. Protein: CASSEASGITTSYNEQFF.

This clone is labeled as large. J is TRBJ1-1 and V is TRBV10-1; tentative D call: TRBD1 (5 bases). Germline V gives CDR1 WNHNN, CDR2 SYGVQD (reference sequence). Trimming removed 6 bases at V and 1 base at J, with 30 bases between. The CDR3 runs 20 residues. CDR3 coding DNA: TGCGCCAGCAGCGGAAGCCCGGGACCAGATGTCCTTCGGGGGAACACTGAAGCTTTCTTT. As protein: CASSGSPGPDVLRGNTEAFF.

CDR3 bases: TGCAGCGTTGAGCTCCTTACTACTCAGAGGGAGGAGCAGTTCTTC. Residues: CSVELLTTQREEQFF. The chain is built from TRBV29-1 and TRBJ2-1, with D perhaps matching TRBD2 (5 bases). The length of the CDR3 is 15 residues. V lost 3 bases and J lost 10, with 22 bases in between. Germline assignment: CDR1 SQVTM and CDR2 ANQGSEA.

This rearrangement joins TRBV4-2 to TRBJ2-1; D is uncertain. The CDR3 contains 16 residues. Germline V gene data show CDR1 as LGHNA and CDR2 as YNFKEQ. Trimming removed 1 base from V and 0 bases from J, with 10 bases in between. In DNA, the CDR3 is TGTGCCAGCAGCCAAGTTCAGTTGGGCTCCTACAATGAGCAGTTCTTC. It translates to CASSQVQLGSYNEQFF.

The V call is TRBV28, the J call TRBJ1-6; TRBD1 might be the D (6 bases). Germline V gene data show CDR1 as MDHEN and CDR2 as SYDVKM. Trimming removed 5 bases from V and 9 bases from J, with 23 bases in between. The CDR3 loop spans 17 amino acids. The DNA for the CDR3 is TGTGCCAGCAGTATATCCGGCACAGGAAAAGGGGGTTCACCCCTCCACTTT. This encodes CASSISGTGKGGSPLHF.

V gene TRBV10-2 combines with J gene TRBJ1-5; 8 positions match TRBD1. The CDR3 is 15 residues long. V gave up 3 bases and J gave up 1 base; unmatched junction bases: 2. Per germline, CDR1 WSHSY and CDR2 SAAADI. The DNA for the CDR3 is TGCGCCAGCAGTGAATGGACAGGGAGCAATCAGCCCCAGCATTTT. It specifies CASSEWTGSNQPQHF.

This chain links TRBV28 with TRBJ1-2, with TRBD1 as a possible D gene (5 bases). The V and J ends lost 8 bases and 2 bases respectively, with 12 bases between them. The CDR3 extends over 13 amino acids. Germline CDR1 reads MDHEN; CDR2 reads SYDVKM. The CDR3 loop is CASRDGRNYGYTF. The DNA of the CDR3 is TGTGCCAGCCGGGACGGCAGGAACTATGGCTACACCTTC.